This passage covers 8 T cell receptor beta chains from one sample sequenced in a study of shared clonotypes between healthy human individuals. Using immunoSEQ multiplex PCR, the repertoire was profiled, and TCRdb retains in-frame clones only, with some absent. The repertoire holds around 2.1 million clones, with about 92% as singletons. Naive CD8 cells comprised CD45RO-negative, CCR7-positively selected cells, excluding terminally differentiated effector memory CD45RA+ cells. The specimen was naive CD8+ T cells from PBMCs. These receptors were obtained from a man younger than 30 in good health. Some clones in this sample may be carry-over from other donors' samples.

CDR3 residues: CASSQDSLAGVWEQYF. The CDR3 nucleotides are TGCGCCAGCAGCCAAGACTCTCTAGCGGGAGTGTGGGAGCAGTACTTC. This chain links TRBV4-3 with TRBJ2-7, with 10 bases aligning to TRBD2. Germline CDR1 is LGHNA and CDR2 is YSLEER. The CDR3 length is 16 residues. The V gene end was trimmed by 0 bases and the J gene end by 7 bases; junction bases not matched to a gene: 9.

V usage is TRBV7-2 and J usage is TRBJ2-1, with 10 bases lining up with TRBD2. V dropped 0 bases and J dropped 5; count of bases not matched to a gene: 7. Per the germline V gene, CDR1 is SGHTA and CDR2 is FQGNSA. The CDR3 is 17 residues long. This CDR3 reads CASSLAPSGRVNNEQFF. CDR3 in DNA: TGTGCCAGCAGCTTAGCCCCCAGCGGGAGGGTTAACAATGAGCAGTTCTTC. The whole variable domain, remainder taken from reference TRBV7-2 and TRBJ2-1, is GAGVSQSPSNKVTEKGKDVELRCDPISGHTALYWYRQSLGQGLEFLIYFQGNSAPDKSGLPSDRFSAERTGGSVSTLTIQRTQQEDSAVYLCASSLAPSGRVNNEQFFGPGTRLTVL.

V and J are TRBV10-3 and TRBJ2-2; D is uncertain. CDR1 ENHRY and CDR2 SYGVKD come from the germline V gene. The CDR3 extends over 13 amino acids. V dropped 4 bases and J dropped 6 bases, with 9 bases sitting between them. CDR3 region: CAISVGSSGELFF. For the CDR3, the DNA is TGTGCCATCAGTGTCGGGTCATCCGGGGAGCTGTTTTTT.

CDR3 sequence (DNA): TGTGCCAGCGGAAGCGGTACGCAGTATTTT. Its protein is CASGSGTQYF. The V and J genes are TRBV19 and TRBJ2-3, with D maybe TRBD2 (5 bases). The V gene's germline CDR1 is LNHDA and CDR2 SQIVND (reference sequence). The CDR3 runs 10 residues. V was clipped by 9 bases and J by 8 bases, with 9 bases between them.

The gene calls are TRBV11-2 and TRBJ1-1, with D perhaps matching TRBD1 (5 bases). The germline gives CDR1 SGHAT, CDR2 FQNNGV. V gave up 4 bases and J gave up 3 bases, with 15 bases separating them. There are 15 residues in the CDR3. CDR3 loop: CASSSRRGGDTEAFF. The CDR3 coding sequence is TGTGCCAGCAGCTCCCGGCGGGGGGGTGACACTGAAGCTTTCTTT.

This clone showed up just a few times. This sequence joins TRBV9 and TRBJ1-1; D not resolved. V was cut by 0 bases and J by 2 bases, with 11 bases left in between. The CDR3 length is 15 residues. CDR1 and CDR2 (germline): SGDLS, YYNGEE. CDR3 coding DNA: TGTGCCAGCAGCGTAGTTGGGCAGGCCAACACTGAAGCTTTCTTT. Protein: CASSVVGQANTEAFF.

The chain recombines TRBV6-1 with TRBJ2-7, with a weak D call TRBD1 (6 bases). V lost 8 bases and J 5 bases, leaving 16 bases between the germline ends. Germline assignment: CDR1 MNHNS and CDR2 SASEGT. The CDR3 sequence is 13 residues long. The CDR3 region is CASCDRPHNEQYF. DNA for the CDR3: TGTGCCAGCTGCGACAGGCCCCACAACGAGCAGTACTTC.

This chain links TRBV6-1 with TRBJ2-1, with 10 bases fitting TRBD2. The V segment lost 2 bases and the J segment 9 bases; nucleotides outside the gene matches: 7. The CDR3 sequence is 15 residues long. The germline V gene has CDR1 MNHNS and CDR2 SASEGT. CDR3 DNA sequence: TGTGCCAGCAGTGAATGGACTAGCGGAAAAGGTGAGCAGTTCTTC. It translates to CASSEWTSGKGEQFF.